The table lists the clone carrying this TCR beta chain with a few counts. TCRB transcripts that were expressed got sequenced, as all of the isolated RNA had been reverse transcribed. Using immunoSEQ multiplex PCR, the repertoire was profiled, and TCRdb retains in-frame clones only, with some absent. The table shows some 500,000 clones, with 9.5% to 12% occurring only once. The data were taken from a study of beta chain features in type 1 diabetes. As for the study in general: Across every sample, 100 million to 130 million sorted cells were examined in total.

CD45RO/CCR7/CD25/CD127/CD95/CD27 staining was used to isolate CD4+ naive, central memory, regulatory and stem cell-like memory cells by sorting. Trimming shortened V by 4 bases and J by 1 base, and 14 bases separated the two germline ends. CDR1 is SGHDT and CDR2 is YYEEEE in the germline V gene. The CDR3 has 15 residues. The V call is TRBV5-6, the J call TRBJ2-5; D perhaps matches TRBD2 (5 bases). This receptor was identified in a young woman in good health. The sample was naive CD4+ T cells from blood. The CDR3 nucleotides read TGTGCCAGCAGCCCGGCCGAGGGTTTCCAAGAGACCCAGTACTTC. It encodes CASSPAEGFQETQYF. Supplemented by reference TRBV5-6 and TRBJ2-5, the full variable domain reads DAGVTQSPTHLIKTRGQQVTLRCSPKSGHDTVSWYQQALGQGPQFIFQYYEEEERQRGNFPDRFSGHQFPNYSSELNVNALLLGDSALYLCASSPAEGFQETQYFGPGTRLLVL.